This TCR beta chain was found in a study of T cells in Graves' hyperthyroidism and ophthalmopathy. CDR1 is MNHEY and CDR2 is SMNVEV in the germline V gene (reference sequence). V was pared by 4 bases and J by 5 bases, with 1 base of the junction left unmatched. The CDR3 runs to 14 residues. Researchers took RNA transcripts and amplified the TCR beta CDR3 regions from them. During a first-round RT-PCR of the TCR CDR3, the HTBI primer set was used. A single record per CDR3 protein comes from TCRdb applying MiXCR to the multiplex PCR reads. The sample holds roughly 700,000 distinct CDR3 sequences; about 14% are singletons and the top ten take roughly 10%. Patients aged 18 to 65 had newly diagnosed hyperthyroidism that had lasted under 2 months. Patients having uncontrolled infection, another autoimmune disease, pregnancy or lactation were not included.

The specimen was blood. This receptor was obtained from a woman between 18 and 29 years old with Graves' hyperthyroidism. V usage is TRBV27 and J usage is TRBJ1-6; 8 bases match TRBD1. The CDR3 protein is CASSWGQDNSPLHF. The CDR3 nucleotides are TGTGCCAGCAGTTGGGGACAGGATAATTCACCCCTCCACTTT.